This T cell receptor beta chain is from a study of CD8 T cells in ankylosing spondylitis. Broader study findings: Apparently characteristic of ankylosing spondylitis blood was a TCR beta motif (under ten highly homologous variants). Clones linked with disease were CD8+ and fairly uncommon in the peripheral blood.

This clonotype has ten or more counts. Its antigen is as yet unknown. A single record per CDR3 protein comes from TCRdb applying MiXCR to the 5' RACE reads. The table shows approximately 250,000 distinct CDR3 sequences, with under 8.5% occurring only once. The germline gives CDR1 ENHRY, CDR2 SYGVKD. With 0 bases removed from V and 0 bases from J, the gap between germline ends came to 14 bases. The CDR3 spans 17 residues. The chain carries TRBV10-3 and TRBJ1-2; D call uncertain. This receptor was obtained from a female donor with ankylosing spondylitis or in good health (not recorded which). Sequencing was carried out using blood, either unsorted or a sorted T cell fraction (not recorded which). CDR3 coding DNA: TGTGCCATCAGTGAGTCTGCTTTTAGTGTGGCTAACTATGGCTACACCTTC. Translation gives CAISESAFSVANYGYTF.